These 2 T cell receptor beta chains came from one sample sequenced in a study of CD8 T cells in ankylosing spondylitis. Findings and caveats of the study: Ankylosing spondylitis blood seemed to carry a telltale TCR beta motif made of fewer than 10 highly homologous variants.

TCRdb independently ran MiXCR on the 5' RACE reads; one entry per CDR3 protein. Among around 480,000 distinct CDR3 sequences, 15% to 20% were seen once, and the ten largest hold 1%. These receptors have no identified antigens. What was sequenced was blood, either unsorted or a sorted T cell fraction (not recorded which). These receptors all stem from a male donor with ankylosing spondylitis.

This clonotype was counted only a few times. The chain combines TRBV7-2 with TRBJ1-3; a weak D match, TRBD1 (5 bases). V lost 2 bases and J 0 bases, leaving 14 bases between the germline ends. The CDR3 length is 17 residues. Germline V gene sequence: CDR1 SGHTA, CDR2 FQGNSA. CDR3 sequence reads: CASSLQGVKSSGNTIYF. The DNA for the CDR3 is TGTGCCAGCAGCTTACAGGGAGTGAAGAGCTCTGGAAACACCATATATTTT.

Only a few counts were recorded for this clonotype. The CDR3 region is CASSEGTPEAFF. CDR3 coding DNA: TGTGCCAGCAGTGAGGGAACCCCTGAAGCTTTCTTT. The chain joins TRBV28 to TRBJ1-1; D is undetermined. V lost 5 bases and J lost 6, with 10 bases in between. This CDR3 has 12 amino acids. The germline V gene has CDR1 MDHEN and CDR2 SYDVKM.